This T cell receptor (beta chain) emerged from a study of blood T cell repertoires in COVID-19. Study-wide context: The United States, Italy and Spain supplied acute and convalescent COVID-19 samples.

There are 13 residues in the CDR3. In germline, CDR1 is SGHTA, CDR2 FQGNSA. V lost 5 bases to trimming and J lost 12 bases, with 14 bases between them. Seattle's enrolled individuals joined amid active infection and were then monitored longitudinally. In the authors' workflow: Amplification of reference gene primers was used by the study to estimate nucleated cell counts. Using immunoSEQ multiplex PCR, the repertoire was profiled, and TCRdb retains in-frame clones only, with some absent. That table supplies the V and J calls and clone size; D and trimming were determined from the DNA. The table has 250,000 to 350,000 clones, more than 70% seen once.

J is TRBJ1-6 and V is TRBV7-2; D perhaps matches TRBD1 (5 bases). The source is a woman younger than 45 with COVID-19, enrolled during active disease. Sequenced sample: peripheral blood. The CDR3 nucleotides read TGTGCCAGCAGCGAGGCCGGGGGGGGACCCCTCCACTTT. This translates into CASSEAGGGPLHF.